The present T cell receptor beta chain was sequenced within a study of blood T cell repertoires in COVID-19. Study background: Donors in the United States, Italy and Spain gave samples during acute or convalescent COVID-19. T cells, B-cell-depleted T cells, or PBMCs supplied cDNA or gDNA.

Using immunoSEQ multiplex PCR, the repertoire was profiled, and TCRdb retains in-frame clones only, with some absent. The sample comprises about 250,000 clones, 82% of which are singletons, and 4.9% rests with the top ten. With 4 bases removed from V and 7 bases from J, the gap between germline ends came to 16 bases. Germline loops: CDR1 SGHDT, CDR2 YYEEEE. The CDR3 contains 14 residues. The sequence was obtained from a woman older than 75 with active or convalescent COVID-19. The V call is TRBV5-6, the J call TRBJ2-3; D might be TRBD1 (6 bases). Specimen: peripheral blood. The CDR3 loop reads CASSPTTGSNTQYF. For the CDR3, the DNA is TGTGCCAGCAGCCCCACAACAGGGTCAAATACGCAGTATTTT.